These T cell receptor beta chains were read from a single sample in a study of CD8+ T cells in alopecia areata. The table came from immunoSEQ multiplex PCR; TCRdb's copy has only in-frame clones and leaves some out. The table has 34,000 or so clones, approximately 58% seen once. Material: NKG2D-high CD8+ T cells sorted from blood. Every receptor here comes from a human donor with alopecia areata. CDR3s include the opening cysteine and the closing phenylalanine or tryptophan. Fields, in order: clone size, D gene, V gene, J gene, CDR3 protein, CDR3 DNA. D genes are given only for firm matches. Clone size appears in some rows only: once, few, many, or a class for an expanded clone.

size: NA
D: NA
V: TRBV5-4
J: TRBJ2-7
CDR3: CASSLGSSVLSYEQYF
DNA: TGTGCCAGCAGCTTGGGGTCTAGCGTCCTCTCCTACGAGCAGTACTTC

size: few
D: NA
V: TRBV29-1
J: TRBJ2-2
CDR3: CSVEGGTGELFF
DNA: TGCAGCGTTGAAGGGGGCACCGGGGAGCTGTTTTTT

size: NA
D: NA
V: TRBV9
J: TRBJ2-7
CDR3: CASSVGVGFEQYF
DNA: TGTGCCAGCAGCGTAGGCGTTGGGTTCGAGCAGTACTTC

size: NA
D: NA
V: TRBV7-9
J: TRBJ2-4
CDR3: CASSLGPASVAKNIQYF
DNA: TGTGCCAGCAGCTTAGGTCCGGCTAGCGTAGCCAAAAACATTCAGTACTTC

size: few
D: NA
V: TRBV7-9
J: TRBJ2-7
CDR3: CASSSPGDEQYF
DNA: TGTGCCAGCAGTTCCCCAGGGGACGAGCAGTACTTC

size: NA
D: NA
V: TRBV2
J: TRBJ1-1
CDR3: CASTGRFEAFF
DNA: TGTGCCAGCACGGGAAGGTTTGAAGCTTTCTTT

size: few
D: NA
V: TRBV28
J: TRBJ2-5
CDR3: CASSPSMGETQYF
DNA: TGTGCCAGCAGTCCTAGCATGGGAGAGACCCAGTACTTC

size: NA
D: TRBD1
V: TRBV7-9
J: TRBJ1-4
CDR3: CASSSDRVGLQLFF
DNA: TGTGCCAGCAGCTCAGACAGGGTGGGGCTACAACTGTTTTTT

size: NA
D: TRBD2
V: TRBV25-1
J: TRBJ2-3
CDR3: CASSEETAGIVDTQYF
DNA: TGTGCCAGCAGTGAGGAAACAGCGGGGATCGTGGATACGCAGTATTTT

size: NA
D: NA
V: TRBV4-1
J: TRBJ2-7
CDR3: CASSQGRDVSYEQYF
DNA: TGCGCCAGCAGCCAAGGACGGGACGTCTCCTACGAGCAGTACTTC

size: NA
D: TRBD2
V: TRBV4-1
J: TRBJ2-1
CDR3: CASSQDWASGVYNEQFF
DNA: TGCGCCAGCAGCCAAGATTGGGCCAGCGGGGTATACAATGAGCAGTTCTTC

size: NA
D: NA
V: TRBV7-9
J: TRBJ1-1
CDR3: CASSLGTEAFF
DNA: TGTGCCAGCAGCTTGGGTACTGAAGCTTTCTTT

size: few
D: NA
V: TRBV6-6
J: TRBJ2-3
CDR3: CASSLQDMSTDTQYF
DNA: TGTGCCAGCAGCCTCCAGGACATGAGCACAGATACGCAGTATTTT

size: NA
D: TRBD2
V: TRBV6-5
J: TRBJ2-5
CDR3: CASTQTSGGAETQYF
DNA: TGTGCCAGCACCCAAACTAGCGGGGGGGCGGAGACCCAGTACTTC

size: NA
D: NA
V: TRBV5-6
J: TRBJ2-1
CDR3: CASSLGGSYNEQFF
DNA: TGTGCCAGCAGCCTGGGAGGCTCCTACAATGAGCAGTTCTTC

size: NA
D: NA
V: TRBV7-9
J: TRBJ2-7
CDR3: CASSLAGLPYEQYF
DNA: TGTGCCAGCAGCTTAGCAGGGCTCCCCTACGAGCAGTACTTC

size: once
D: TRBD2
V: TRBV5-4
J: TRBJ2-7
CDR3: CASSSGLVVGEQYF
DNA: TGTGCCAGCAGCTCGGGACTAGTTGTGGGCGAGCAGTACTTC

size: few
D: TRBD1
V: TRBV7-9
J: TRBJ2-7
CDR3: CASSMGTGYEQYF
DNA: TGTGCCAGCAGCATGGGGACAGGCTACGAGCAGTACTTC

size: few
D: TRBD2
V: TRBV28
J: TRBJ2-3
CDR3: CASSQTLAVHTQYF
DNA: TGTGCCAGCAGCCAGACGCTAGCGGTACATACGCAGTATTTT

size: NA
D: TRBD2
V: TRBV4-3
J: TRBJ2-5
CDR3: CASSQDIGGGPETQYF
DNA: TGCGCCAGCAGCCAAGATATCGGGGGGGGCCCTGAGACCCAGTACTTC

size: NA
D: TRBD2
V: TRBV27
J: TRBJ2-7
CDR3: CASSKSSGPSYEQYF
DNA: TGTGCCAGCTCTAAATCTAGCGGTCCCTCCTACGAGCAGTACTTC

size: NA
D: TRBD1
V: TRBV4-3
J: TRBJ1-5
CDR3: CASSQDRVGQPQHF
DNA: TGCGCCAGCAGCCAGGACAGGGTTGGGCAGCCCCAGCATTTT

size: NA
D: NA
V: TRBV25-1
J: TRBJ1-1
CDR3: CASSRGVEAFF
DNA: TGTGCCAGCAGCCGAGGAGTTGAAGCTTTCTTT

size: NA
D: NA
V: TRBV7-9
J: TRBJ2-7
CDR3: CASSLRYEQYF
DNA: TGTGCCAGCAGCTTAAGATACGAGCAGTACTTC

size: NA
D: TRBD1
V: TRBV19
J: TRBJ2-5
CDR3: CASSPRTGGQETQYF
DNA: TGTGCCAGTAGCCCCCGGACAGGGGGGCAAGAGACCCAGTACTTC

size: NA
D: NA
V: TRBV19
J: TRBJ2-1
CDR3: CASSIVTGYNEQFF
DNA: TGTGCCAGTAGTATCGTTACAGGTTACAATGAGCAGTTCTTC

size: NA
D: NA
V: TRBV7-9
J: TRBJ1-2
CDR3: CATFPGILGYTF
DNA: TGTGCCACCTTCCCCGGGATCCTAGGCTACACCTTC

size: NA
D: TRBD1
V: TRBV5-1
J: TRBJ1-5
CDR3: CASSLQGNSNQPQHF
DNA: TGCGCCAGCAGCTTACAGGGGAATAGCAATCAGCCCCAGCATTTT

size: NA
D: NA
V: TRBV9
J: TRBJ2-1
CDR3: CASSAEGRLVDNEQFF
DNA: TGTGCCAGCAGCGCGGAAGGTCGGCTAGTCGACAATGAGCAGTTCTTC

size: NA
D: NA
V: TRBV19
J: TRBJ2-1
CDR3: CASSIGMGEQFF
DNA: TGTGCCAGTAGTATTGGGATGGGTGAGCAGTTCTTC

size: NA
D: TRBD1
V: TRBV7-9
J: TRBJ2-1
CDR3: CASSGHRGSSYNEQFF
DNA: TGTGCCAGCAGCGGGCACAGGGGGAGCTCCTACAATGAGCAGTTCTTC

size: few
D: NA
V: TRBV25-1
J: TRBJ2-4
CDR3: CATQLQNIQYF
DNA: TGTGCCACCCAACTTCAGAACATTCAGTACTTC

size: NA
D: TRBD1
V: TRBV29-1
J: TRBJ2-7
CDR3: CSVSGQGYEQYF
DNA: TGCAGCGTCTCCGGACAGGGCTACGAGCAGTACTTC

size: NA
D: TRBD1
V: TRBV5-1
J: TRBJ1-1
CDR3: CASSLQGATTEAFF
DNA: TGCGCCAGCAGCTTGCAGGGGGCGACCACTGAAGCTTTCTTT

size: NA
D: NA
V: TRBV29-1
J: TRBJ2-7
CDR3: CSARRSASEQYF
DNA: TGCAGCGCCCGGAGAAGTGCTAGCGAGCAGTACTTC

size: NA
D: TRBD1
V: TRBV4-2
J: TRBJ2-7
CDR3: CASSLGTGVDEQYF
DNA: TGTGCCAGCAGCCTCGGGACAGGGGTTGATGAGCAGTACTTC

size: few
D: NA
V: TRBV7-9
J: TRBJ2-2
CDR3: CASSPSPGRMDTGELFF
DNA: TGTGCCAGCAGCCCGAGCCCAGGGAGAATGGACACCGGGGAGCTGTTTTTT

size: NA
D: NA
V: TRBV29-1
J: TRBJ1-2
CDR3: CSVLTGNYGYTF
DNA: TGCAGCGTGTTAACAGGGAACTATGGCTACACCTTC

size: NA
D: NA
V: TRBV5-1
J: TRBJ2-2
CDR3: CASSLVAGELFF
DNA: TGCGCCAGCAGCTTGGTTGCCGGGGAGCTGTTTTTT

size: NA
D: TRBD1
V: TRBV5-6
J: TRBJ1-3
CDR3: CASSPGTVGNTIYF
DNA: TGTGCCAGCAGCCCCGGGACAGTTGGAAACACCATATATTTT

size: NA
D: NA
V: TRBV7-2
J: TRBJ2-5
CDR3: CASSLAGVAVYQETQYF
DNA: TGTGCCAGCAGCTTAGCGGGGGTAGCGGTGTACCAAGAGACCCAGTACTTC

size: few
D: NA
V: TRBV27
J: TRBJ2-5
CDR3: CASSLLGLGTHLSREQTQYF
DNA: TGTGCCAGCAGTTTACTCGGTCTCGGGACGCACCTGTCCCGCGAACAGACCCAGTACTTC

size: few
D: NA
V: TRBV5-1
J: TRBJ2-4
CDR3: CASSPDTQNIQYF
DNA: TGCGCCAGCAGCCCCGACACACAAAACATTCAGTACTTC

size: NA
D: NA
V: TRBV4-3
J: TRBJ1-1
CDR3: CASSLRGNTEAFF
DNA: TGCGCCAGCAGCCTCCGGGGGAACACTGAAGCTTTCTTT

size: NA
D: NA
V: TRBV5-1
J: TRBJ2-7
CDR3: CASSPGTYYEQYF
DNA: TGCGCCAGCAGCCCCGGGACATACTACGAGCAGTACTTC

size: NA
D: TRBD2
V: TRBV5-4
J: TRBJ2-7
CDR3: CASSTTSGSLSEQYF
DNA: TGTGCCAGCAGCACGACTAGCGGTTCCCTATCCGAGCAGTACTTC

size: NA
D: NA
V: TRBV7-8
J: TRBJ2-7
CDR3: CASTNYQGRGEQYF
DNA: TGTGCCAGCACCAACTACCAGGGGAGGGGCGAGCAGTACTTC

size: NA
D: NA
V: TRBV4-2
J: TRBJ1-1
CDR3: CASRLGAFTEAFF
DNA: TGTGCCAGCAGACTCGGGGCATTTACTGAAGCTTTCTTT

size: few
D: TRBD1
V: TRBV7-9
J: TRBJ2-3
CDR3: CASSSRDRGPETTDTQYF
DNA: TGTGCCAGCAGCTCCCGGGACAGGGGGCCCGAAACCACAGATACGCAGTATTTT

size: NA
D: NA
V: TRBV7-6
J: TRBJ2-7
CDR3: CASSQLGSEQYF
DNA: TGTGCCAGCAGCCAACTTGGATCCGAGCAGTACTTC

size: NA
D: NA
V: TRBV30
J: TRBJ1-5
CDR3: CAWSVLGTRYQPQHF
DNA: TGTGCCTGGAGTGTACTAGGGACACGGTATCAGCCCCAGCATTTT

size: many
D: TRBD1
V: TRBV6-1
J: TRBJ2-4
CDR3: CASSERQGLAKNIQYF
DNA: TGTGCCAGCAGTGAAAGACAGGGTTTAGCCAAAAACATTCAGTACTTC

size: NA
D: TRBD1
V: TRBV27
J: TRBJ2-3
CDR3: CASSLEGQGYRRGTQYF
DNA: TGTGCCAGCAGTTTAGAGGGACAGGGATATAGAAGAGGTACGCAGTATTTT

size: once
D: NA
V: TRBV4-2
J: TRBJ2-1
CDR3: CASSSKRANYNEQFF
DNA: TGTGCCAGCAGCTCGAAGCGGGCCAACTACAATGAGCAGTTCTTC

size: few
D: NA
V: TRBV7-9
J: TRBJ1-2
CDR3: CASSIDRNYGYTF
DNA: TGTGCCAGCAGCATAGACCGGAACTATGGCTACACCTTC